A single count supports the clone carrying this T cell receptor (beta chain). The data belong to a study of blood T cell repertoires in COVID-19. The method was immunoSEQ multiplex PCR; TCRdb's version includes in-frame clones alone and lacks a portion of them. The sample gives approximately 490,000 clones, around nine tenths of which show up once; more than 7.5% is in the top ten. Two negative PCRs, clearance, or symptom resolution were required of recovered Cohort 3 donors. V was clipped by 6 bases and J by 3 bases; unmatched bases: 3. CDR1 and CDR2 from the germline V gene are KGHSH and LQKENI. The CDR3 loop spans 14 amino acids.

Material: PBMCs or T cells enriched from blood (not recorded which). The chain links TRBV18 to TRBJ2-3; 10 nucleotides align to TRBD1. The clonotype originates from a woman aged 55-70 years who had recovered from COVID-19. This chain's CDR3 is CASSRDRGTDTQYF. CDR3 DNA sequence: TGTGCCAGCTCCCGGGACAGGGGTACAGATACGCAGTATTTT.